The TCR beta chain under discussion was sequenced for a study of T cells in Graves' hyperthyroidism and ophthalmopathy. Germline loops: CDR1 MDHEN, CDR2 SYDVKM. The CDR3 has 13 residues. Comment on this clonotype: This may be a read error: a much more frequent sequence differs by one nucleotide.

Researchers amplified the TCR beta CDR3 regions from RNA transcripts. A set of HTBI primers served as the primers for a first-round RT-PCR of the TCR CDR3. TCRdb used MiXCR to reprocess the multiplex PCR reads, holding one entry per CDR3 protein. Here the sample spans some 690,000 distinct CDR3 sequences, around 15% being singletons. The source of this sequence is a man in his forties or fifties with Graves' hyperthyroidism. Sequencing was carried out using blood. The chain couples TRBV28 to TRBJ2-7, with 9 positions matching TRBD2. The CDR3 loop reads CATRTSDLYGQYF. CDR3 DNA: TGTGCCACCCGGACTAGCGACCTCTACGGGCAGTACTTC.